This T cell receptor (beta chain) was sequenced for a study of T-cell reconstitution after alpha-beta-depleted transplantation in children. Study-wide points: Some patients showed high day-60 TCRbeta diversity, which derived from surviving recipient T cells and thymic progenitors. One year post-transplant, T-cell counts and diversity were largely derived from T cells produced anew. About two months after transplant, alpha-beta T cells reportedly came from several hundred expanded graft clones.

This clonotype was seen a handful of times. Its antigen is unknown. The CDR3 consists of 14 residues. The germline V gene encodes CDR1 SGHNT and CDR2 YYREEE (reference sequence). Trimming cost V 4 bases and J 7 bases, with 15 bases left between them. Unique molecular identifiers were incorporated when the TCRbeta library was constructed. Each CDR3 protein is one row after TCRdb ran MiXCR on the PCR reads. Here the sample spans about 980,000 distinct CDR3 sequences, about 30% being singletons. The chain has TRBV5-4 and TRBJ1-5; D is unresolved. The specimen was PBMCs, mostly from graft donor cells, collected 360 days after TCRalphabeta/CD19-depleted stem cell transplant. This receptor was obtained from a boy under two years old who had a stem cell transplant for SCID, so the T cells may come from the graft donor. The CDR3: CASSHGPSWQPQHF. The CDR3 DNA sequence: TGTGCCAGCAGCCACGGCCCCTCTTGGCAGCCCCAGCATTTT.